This TCR beta chain was recorded in a study of T cells in localized non-small cell lung cancer. Germline V gene data show CDR1 as SGHTA and CDR2 as FQGNSA. The germline V and J ends were trimmed by 3 bases and 0 bases, with 6 bases remaining between them. CDR3 length: 14 residues. Study results and caveats: Heterogeneity remains possible because sequencing was limited to only one tumor region. Detection in adjacent lung was observed for a median 57 of the top 100 tumor clones. Uninvolved nearby lung showed the greatest T cell clonality, exceeding that found in tumor.

As concerns this clone: Its specificity is unknown.

Assay: immunoSEQ multiplex PCR; the TCRdb copy retains only in-frame clones and omits some. Counted here are roughly 13,000 clones, about nine tenths occurring once; the ten biggest clones make up 2.5% to 3%. This chain connects TRBV7-2 to TRBJ1-3, with D hard to call. This receptor was taken from a man aged 40 to 69 with stage III lung adenocarcinoma. The specimen comprised peripheral blood mononuclear cells, sampled before any cancer treatment. Written as DNA, the CDR3 is TGTGCCAGCAGCTTGGTCGGCTCTGGAAACACCATATATTTT. Amino acids: CASSLVGSGNTIYF. Looking up the rest from reference TRBV7-2 and TRBJ1-3 gives the full variable domain: GAGVSQSPSNKVTEKGKDVELRCDPISGHTALYWYRQSLGQGLEFLIYFQGNSAPDKSGLPSDRFSAERTGGSVSTLTIQRTQQEDSAVYLCASSLVGSGNTIYFGEGSWLTVV.